Sequencing of this TCR beta chain was carried out in a study of beta chain features in type 1 diabetes. Study-level points and caveats: Moderate yet significant TCRB CDR3 shortening was seen in Type 1 diabetes patients in all four CD4+ subsets. In these data, an HLA type influence on TCRB rearrangement remained unresolved.

The CDR3 has 15 amino acids. Germline CDR1 is SGHVS and CDR2 is FQNEAQ. Deletions cut 5 bases from V and 0 bases from J, with 14 bases between. Only one heparinised blood draw was taken per donor, and its volume averaged about 120 mL. Based on CD45RO/CCR7/CD25/CD127/CD95/CD27, CD4+ regulatory, stem cell-like memory, naive and central memory cells were sorted. Sorted populations all exceeded 98% purity. As every portion of the isolated RNA was reverse transcribed, the sequencing read expressed TCRB transcripts. Assay used: immunoSEQ multiplex PCR; TCRdb lists only in-frame clones, some missing. The sample carries some 700,000 clones, 10% to 15% recorded once. Notes on this clone: Its antigen is not known.

This TCR was recovered from a man younger than 35 with type 1 diabetes. The chain combines TRBV7-8 with TRBJ2-7; TRBD1 is a possible D gene (6 bases). The sample was naive CD4+ T cells from blood. CDR3 in DNA: TGTGCCAGCAGCATCGACAGGTCGCTCTCCTACGAGCAGTACTTC. The encoded protein is CASSIDRSLSYEQYF.